This T cell receptor beta chain was sequenced in a study of immune evolution from preneoplasia to lung adenocarcinoma. Produced via immunoSEQ multiplex PCR; TCRdb's table is partial and in-frame only. The repertoire holds roughly 8,700 clones, with over 65% as singletons. This clone was seen a single time. Germline V gives CDR1 SGHTA, CDR2 FQGNSA. The CDR3 sequence is 15 residues long. V shed 5 bases and J shed 5 bases, with 15 bases lying between them. This receptor was obtained from a person aged 55-80 years with lung adenocarcinoma. Sequenced: FFPE lung adenocarcinoma in situ tissue. The chain links TRBV7-2 to TRBJ1-4; maybe TRBD1 (6 bases). The CDR3 spells CASSDTGTRNEKLFF. The CDR3 nucleotides read TGTGCCAGCAGCGACACCGGGACAAGGAATGAAAAACTGTTTTTT.